This is a list of T cell receptor beta chains from one sample in a study of beta chain features in type 1 diabetes. Profiled with immunoSEQ multiplex PCR; TCRdb holds only in-frame clones, not every one. Altogether fewer than 400,000 clones are present, approximately 8.2% being singletons, with the ten largest covering around 0.44%. The sequenced material came from central memory CD4+ T cells from blood. The receptors were sampled from a woman under 30 in good health. Each CDR3 is given with its conserved first and last residue. Fields, in order: V gene, J gene, clone size, D gene, CDR3 DNA, CDR3 protein. A D gene is named only where the DNA matches it firmly. Clone size, where shown, is once, few, many, or a class for clones that have expanded.

V gene: TRBV19; J gene: TRBJ2-3; clone size: -; D gene: -; CDR3 DNA: TGTGCCAGTAGCCTGGCGCGGGCCACAGATACGCAGTATTTT; CDR3 protein: CASSLARATDTQYF
V gene: TRBV9; J gene: TRBJ2-1; clone size: few; D gene: TRBD2; CDR3 DNA: TGTGCCAGCAGCGTTAGCGGGAGTCGGCGCAATGAGCAGTTCTTC; CDR3 protein: CASSVSGSRRNEQFF
V gene: TRBV6-5; J gene: TRBJ1-1; clone size: few; D gene: -; CDR3 DNA: TGTGCCAGCAGTGAACAGGGCGAGGTTCGAGCTTTCTTT; CDR3 protein: CASSEQGEVRAFF
V gene: TRBV4-2; J gene: TRBJ2-5; clone size: -; D gene: TRBD2; CDR3 DNA: TGTGCCAGCAGCCCCATTGGGCTAGCGGGCCAAGAGACCCAGTACTTC; CDR3 protein: CASSPIGLAGQETQYF
V gene: TRBV5-6; J gene: TRBJ2-5; clone size: few; D gene: -; CDR3 DNA: TGTGCCAGCAGCTTTGGTCCCGGACAAGGGCTAGAGACCCAGTACTTC; CDR3 protein: CASSFGPGQGLETQYF
V gene: TRBV28; J gene: TRBJ1-1; clone size: few; D gene: -; CDR3 DNA: TGTGCCAGCAAGGAGGGGGACACTGAAGCTTTCTTT; CDR3 protein: CASKEGDTEAFF
V gene: TRBV5-4; J gene: TRBJ2-3; clone size: -; D gene: TRBD2; CDR3 DNA: TGTGCCAGCATCAAAGGTAGCGGGTCCTCCATTAGCACAGATACGCAGTATTTT; CDR3 protein: CASIKGSGSSISTDTQYF
V gene: TRBV2; J gene: TRBJ2-3; clone size: few; D gene: TRBD2; CDR3 DNA: TGTGCCAGCAGTGTCGAAACTAGCGGCGGCACAGATACGCAGTATTTT; CDR3 protein: CASSVETSGGTDTQYF
V gene: TRBV7-3; J gene: TRBJ2-7; clone size: many; D gene: TRBD2; CDR3 DNA: TGTGCCAGCAGGTTCGGTACTAGCGAGTCCTACGAGCAGTACTTC; CDR3 protein: CASRFGTSESYEQYF
V gene: TRBV5-1; J gene: TRBJ2-1; clone size: -; D gene: -; CDR3 DNA: TGCGCCAGCAGACCTGGACAAAACTCCTACAATGAGCAGTTCTTC; CDR3 protein: CASRPGQNSYNEQFF
V gene: TRBV6-1; J gene: TRBJ2-5; clone size: -; D gene: -; CDR3 DNA: TGTGCCAGCAGTCACGGACTAAAAGAGACCCAGTACTTC; CDR3 protein: CASSHGLKETQYF
V gene: TRBV6-5; J gene: TRBJ2-1; clone size: -; D gene: TRBD1; CDR3 DNA: TGTGCCAGCAGTTACACGACAGGGGGCATTGAGCAGTTCTTC; CDR3 protein: CASSYTTGGIEQFF
V gene: TRBV7-2; J gene: TRBJ2-1; clone size: -; D gene: -; CDR3 DNA: TGTGCCAGCATCCTAGATACGTACTACAATGAGCAGTTCTTC; CDR3 protein: CASILDTYYNEQFF
V gene: TRBV28; J gene: TRBJ2-1; clone size: -; D gene: TRBD2; CDR3 DNA: TGTGCCAGCAGTCCCATCGGGGCTAGCGGGAGTACCGATGAGCAGTTCTTC; CDR3 protein: CASSPIGASGSTDEQFF
V gene: TRBV5-5; J gene: TRBJ2-7; clone size: few; D gene: TRBD2; CDR3 DNA: TGTGCCAGCAGCGTACTAGCGTTCTCCTACGAGCAGTACTTC; CDR3 protein: CASSVLAFSYEQYF
V gene: TRBV11-2; J gene: TRBJ2-1; clone size: few; D gene: -; CDR3 DNA: TGTGCCAGCAGCCCCTGGCGGAGCTCCTACAATGAGCAGTTCTTC; CDR3 protein: CASSPWRSSYNEQFF
V gene: TRBV29-1; J gene: TRBJ2-1; clone size: -; D gene: TRBD2; CDR3 DNA: TGCAGCGTGGGAGCGGGACGGGATGAGCAGTTCTTC; CDR3 protein: CSVGAGRDEQFF